This entry lists 3 T cell receptor beta chains sequenced from one sample in a study of cytomegalovirus exposure and HLA in healthy donors. A multiplex PCR was run with 60 Vbeta primers and 13 Jbeta primers. Method: immunoSEQ multiplex PCR; TCRdb's copy keeps in-frame clones and lacks some. The sample lists over 95,000 clones; about three quarters were seen once. The material sequenced was PBMCs. The receptors derive from a woman in her thirties or forties in good health and CMV-seropositive.

This chain joins TRBV19 and TRBJ1-2; no firm D call. The germline V and J ends were trimmed by 3 bases and 8 bases, with 13 bases remaining between them. The germline gives CDR1 LNHDA, CDR2 SQIVND (reference sequence). This CDR3 is built from 13 residues. CDR3 in amino acids: CASSIAARSGYTF. The CDR3 nucleotides are TGTGCCAGTAGTATCGCCGCCAGGTCGGGCTACACCTTC.

About this clone itself: The sample carries other DNA sequences with the same CDR3. This rearrangement joins TRBV19 to TRBJ1-1; D unresolved. V dropped 1 base and J dropped 3 bases, with 9 bases sitting between them. Germline assignment: CDR1 LNHDA and CDR2 SQIVND (reference sequence). This CDR3 has 14 residues. In DNA, the CDR3 is TGTGCCAGTAGTATAGGGCAGTCAGACACTGAAGCTTTCTTT. Protein product: CASSIGQSDTEAFF.

The J gene is TRBJ1-5, the V gene TRBV7-2, with D possibly being TRBD1 (5 bases). Germline V gene sequence: CDR1 SGHTA, CDR2 FQGNSA. V lost 8 bases and J lost 0, with 11 bases in between. The CDR3 loop spans 14 amino acids. CDR3 nucleotides: TGTGCCAGCTGGGGGGGTTATAGCAATCAGCCCCAGCATTTT. Protein sequence: CASWGGYSNQPQHF.